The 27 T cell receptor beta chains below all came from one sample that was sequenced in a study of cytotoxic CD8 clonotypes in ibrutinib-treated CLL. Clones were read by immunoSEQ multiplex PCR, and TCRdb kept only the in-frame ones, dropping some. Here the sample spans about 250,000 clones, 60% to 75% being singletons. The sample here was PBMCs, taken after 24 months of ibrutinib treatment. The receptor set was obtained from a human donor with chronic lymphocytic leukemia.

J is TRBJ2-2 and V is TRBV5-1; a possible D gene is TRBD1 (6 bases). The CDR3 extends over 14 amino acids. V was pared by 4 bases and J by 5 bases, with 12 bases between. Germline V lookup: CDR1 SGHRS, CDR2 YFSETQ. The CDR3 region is CASSTQGGTGELFF. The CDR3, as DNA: TGCGCCAGCAGCACACAGGGTGGGACCGGGGAGCTGTTTTTT.

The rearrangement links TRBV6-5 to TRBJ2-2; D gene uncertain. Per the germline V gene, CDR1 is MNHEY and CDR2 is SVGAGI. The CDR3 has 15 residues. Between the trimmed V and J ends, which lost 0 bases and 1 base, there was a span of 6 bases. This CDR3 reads CASSYSHMNTGELFF. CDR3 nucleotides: TGTGCCAGCAGTTACTCCCATATGAACACCGGGGAGCTGTTTTTT.

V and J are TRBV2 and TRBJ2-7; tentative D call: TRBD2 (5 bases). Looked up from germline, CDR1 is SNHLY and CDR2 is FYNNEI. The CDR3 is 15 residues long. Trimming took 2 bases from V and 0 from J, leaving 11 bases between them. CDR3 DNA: TGTGCCAGCAGTGAAAGCGGATTGAGCTCCTACGAGCAGTACTTC. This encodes CASSESGLSSYEQYF.

CDR3 sequence reads: CASSLAGPSYNEQFF. In DNA form, the CDR3 reads TGTGCCAGCAGCTTAGCGGGACCCTCCTACAATGAGCAGTTCTTC. The rearrangement links TRBV7-2 to TRBJ2-1; possibly TRBD1 or TRBD2 for D (5 bases each). The CDR3 has 15 residues. From germline, CDR1 is SGHTA and CDR2 FQGNSA. V lost 0 bases, J lost 0 bases, and 6 bases lay in between. The full variable domain, in which reference TRBV7-2 and TRBJ2-1 provide the parts outside the CDR3, is GAGVSQSPSNKVTEKGKDVELRCDPISGHTALYWYRQSLGQGLEFLIYFQGNSAPDKSGLPSDRFSAERTGGSVSTLTIQRTQQEDSAVYLCASSLAGPSYNEQFFGPGTRLTVL.

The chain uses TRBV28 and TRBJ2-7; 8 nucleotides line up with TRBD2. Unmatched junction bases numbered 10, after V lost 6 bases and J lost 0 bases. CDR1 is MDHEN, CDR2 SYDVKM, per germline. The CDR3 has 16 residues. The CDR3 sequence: CASSPSGSGSSYEQYF. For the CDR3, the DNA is TGTGCCAGCAGCCCCAGCGGGAGTGGTAGCTCCTACGAGCAGTACTTC.

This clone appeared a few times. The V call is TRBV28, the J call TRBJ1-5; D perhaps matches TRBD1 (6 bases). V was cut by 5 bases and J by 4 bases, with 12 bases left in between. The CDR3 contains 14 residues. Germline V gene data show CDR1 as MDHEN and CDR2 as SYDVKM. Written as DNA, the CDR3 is TGTGCCAGCAGTGTCGGGGGGCGGAATCAGCCCCAGCATTTT. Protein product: CASSVGGRNQPQHF.

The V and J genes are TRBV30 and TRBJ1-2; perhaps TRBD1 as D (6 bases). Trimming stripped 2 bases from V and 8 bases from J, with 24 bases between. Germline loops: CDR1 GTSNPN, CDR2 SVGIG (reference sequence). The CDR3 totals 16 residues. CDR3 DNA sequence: TGTGCCTGGAGTCCCCGGGGGGGGTACCGCGGGGGCGGCTACACCTTC. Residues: CAWSPRGGYRGGGYTF. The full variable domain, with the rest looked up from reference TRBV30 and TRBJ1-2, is SQTIHQWPATLVQPVGSPLSLECTVEGTSNPNLYWYRQAAGRGLQLLFYSVGIGQISSEVPQNLSASRPQDRQFILSSKKLLLSDSGFYLCAWSPRGGYRGGGYTFGSGTRLTVV.

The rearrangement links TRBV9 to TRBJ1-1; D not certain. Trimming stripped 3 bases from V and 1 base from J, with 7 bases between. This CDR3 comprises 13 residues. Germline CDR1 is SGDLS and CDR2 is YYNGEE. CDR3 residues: CASSEKGNTEAFF. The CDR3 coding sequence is TGTGCCAGCAGCGAGAAAGGGAACACTGAAGCTTTCTTT. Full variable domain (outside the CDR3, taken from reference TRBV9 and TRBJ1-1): DSGVTQTPKHLITATGQRVTLRCSPRSGDLSVYWYQQSLDQGLQFLIQYYNGEERAKGNILERFSAQQFPDLHSELNLSSLELGDSALYFCASSEKGNTEAFFGQGTRLTVV.

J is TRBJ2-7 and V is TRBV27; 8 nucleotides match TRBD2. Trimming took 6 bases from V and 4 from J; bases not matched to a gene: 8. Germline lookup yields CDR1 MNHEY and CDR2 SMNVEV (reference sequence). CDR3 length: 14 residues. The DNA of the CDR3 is TGTGCCAGCAGCTCCCCGGGGGGGAGTTACGAGCAGTACTTC. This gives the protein CASSSPGGSYEQYF.

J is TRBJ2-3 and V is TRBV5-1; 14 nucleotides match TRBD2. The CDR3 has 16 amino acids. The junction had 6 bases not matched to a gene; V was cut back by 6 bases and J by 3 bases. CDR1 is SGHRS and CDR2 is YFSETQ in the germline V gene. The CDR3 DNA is TGCGCCAGCAAGGGACTAGCGGGAGTAGGTACAGATACGCAGTATTTT. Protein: CASKGLAGVGTDTQYF.

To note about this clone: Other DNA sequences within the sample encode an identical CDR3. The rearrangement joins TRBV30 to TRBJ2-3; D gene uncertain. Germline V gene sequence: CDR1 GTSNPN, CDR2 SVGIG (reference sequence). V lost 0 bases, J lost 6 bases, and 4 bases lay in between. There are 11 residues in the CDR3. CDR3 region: CAWSVSDTQYF. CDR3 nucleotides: TGTGCCTGGAGTGTTTCGGATACGCAGTATTTT. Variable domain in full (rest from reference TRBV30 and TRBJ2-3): SQTIHQWPATLVQPVGSPLSLECTVEGTSNPNLYWYRQAAGRGLQLLFYSVGIGQISSEVPQNLSASRPQDRQFILSSKKLLLSDSGFYLCAWSVSDTQYFGPGTRLTVL.

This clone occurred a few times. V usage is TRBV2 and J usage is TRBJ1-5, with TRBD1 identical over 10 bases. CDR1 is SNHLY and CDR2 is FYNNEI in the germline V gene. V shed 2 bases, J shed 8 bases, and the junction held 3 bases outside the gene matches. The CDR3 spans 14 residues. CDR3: CASSETGQGKPQHF. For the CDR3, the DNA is TGTGCCAGCAGTGAAACGGGACAGGGGAAGCCCCAGCATTTT.

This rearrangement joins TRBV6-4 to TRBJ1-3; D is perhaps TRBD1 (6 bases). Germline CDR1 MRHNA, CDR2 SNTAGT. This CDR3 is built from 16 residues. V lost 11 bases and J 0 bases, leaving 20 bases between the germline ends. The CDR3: CASSNGGQSSGNTIYF. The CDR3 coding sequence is TGTGCCTCCTCTAATGGAGGACAGAGCTCTGGAAACACCATATATTTT.

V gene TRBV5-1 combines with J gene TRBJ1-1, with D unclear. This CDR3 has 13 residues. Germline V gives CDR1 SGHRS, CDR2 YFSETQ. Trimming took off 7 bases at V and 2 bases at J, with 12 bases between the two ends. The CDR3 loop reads CASGPGDNTEAFF. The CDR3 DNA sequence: TGCGCCAGCGGTCCAGGAGATAACACTGAAGCTTTCTTT. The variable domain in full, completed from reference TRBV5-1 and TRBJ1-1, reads KAGVTQTPRYLIKTRGQQVTLSCSPISGHRSVSWYQQTPGQGLQFLFEYFSETQRNKGNFPGRFSGRQFSNSRSEMNVSTLELGDSALYLCASGPGDNTEAFFGQGTRLTVV.

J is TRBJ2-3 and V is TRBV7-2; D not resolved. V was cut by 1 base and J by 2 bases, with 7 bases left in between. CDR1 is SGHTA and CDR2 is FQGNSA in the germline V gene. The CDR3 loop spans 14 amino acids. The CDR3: CASSLVGYTDTQYF. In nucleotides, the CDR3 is TGTGCCAGCAGCTTAGTTGGATACACAGATACGCAGTATTTT.

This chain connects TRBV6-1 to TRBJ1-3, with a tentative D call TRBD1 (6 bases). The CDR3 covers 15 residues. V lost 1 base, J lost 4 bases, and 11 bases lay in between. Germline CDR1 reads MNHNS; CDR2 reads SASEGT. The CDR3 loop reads CASSEGGGLGNTIYF. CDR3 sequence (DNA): TGTGCCAGCAGTGAAGGCGGGGGGCTGGGAAACACCATATATTTT.

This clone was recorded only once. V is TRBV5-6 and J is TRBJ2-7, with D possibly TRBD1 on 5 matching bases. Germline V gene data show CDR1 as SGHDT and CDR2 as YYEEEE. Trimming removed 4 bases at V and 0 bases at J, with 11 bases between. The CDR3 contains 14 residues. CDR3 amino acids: CASSPKDTSYEQYF. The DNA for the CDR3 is TGTGCCAGCAGCCCAAAGGACACCTCCTACGAGCAGTACTTC.

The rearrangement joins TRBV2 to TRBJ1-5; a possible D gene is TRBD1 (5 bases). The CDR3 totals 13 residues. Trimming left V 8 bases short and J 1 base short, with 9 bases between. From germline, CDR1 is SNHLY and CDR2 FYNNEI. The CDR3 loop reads CASGGGSNQPQHF. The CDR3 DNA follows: TGTGCCAGCGGGGGGGGGAGCAATCAGCCCCAGCATTTT.

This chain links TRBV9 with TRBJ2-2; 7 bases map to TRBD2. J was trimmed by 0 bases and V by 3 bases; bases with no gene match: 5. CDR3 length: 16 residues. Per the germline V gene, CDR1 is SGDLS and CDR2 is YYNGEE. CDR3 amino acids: CASSAWTSANTGELFF. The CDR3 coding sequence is TGTGCCAGCAGCGCATGGACTAGTGCGAACACCGGGGAGCTGTTTTTT. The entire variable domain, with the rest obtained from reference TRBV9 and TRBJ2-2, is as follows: DSGVTQTPKHLITATGQRVTLRCSPRSGDLSVYWYQQSLDQGLQFLIQYYNGEERAKGNILERFSAQQFPDLHSELNLSSLELGDSALYFCASSAWTSANTGELFFGEGSRLTVL.

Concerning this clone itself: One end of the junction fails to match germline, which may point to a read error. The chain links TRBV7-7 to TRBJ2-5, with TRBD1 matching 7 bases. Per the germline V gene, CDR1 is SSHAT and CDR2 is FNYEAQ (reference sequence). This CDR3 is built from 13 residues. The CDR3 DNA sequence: TGTGCTAGCAGCCGGGGACAGCAAGAGACCCAGTACTTC. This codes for CASSRGQQETQYF.

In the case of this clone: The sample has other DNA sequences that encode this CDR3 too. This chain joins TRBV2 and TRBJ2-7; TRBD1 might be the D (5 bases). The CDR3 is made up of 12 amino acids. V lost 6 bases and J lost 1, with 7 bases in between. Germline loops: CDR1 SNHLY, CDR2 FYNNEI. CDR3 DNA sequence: TGTGCCAGCAGGACAGATTCCTACGAGCAGTACTTC. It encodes CASRTDSYEQYF.

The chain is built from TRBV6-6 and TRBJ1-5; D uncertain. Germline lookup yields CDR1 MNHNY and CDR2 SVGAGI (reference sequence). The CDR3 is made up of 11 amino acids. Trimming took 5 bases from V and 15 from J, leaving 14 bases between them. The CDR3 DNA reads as TGTGCCAGCAGTACGGAGATCGGTTGGCATTTT. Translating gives CASSTEIGWHF.

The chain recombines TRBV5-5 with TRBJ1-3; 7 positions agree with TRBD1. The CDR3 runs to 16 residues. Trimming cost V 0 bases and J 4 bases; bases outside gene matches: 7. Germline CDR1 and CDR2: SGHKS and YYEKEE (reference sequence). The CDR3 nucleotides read TGTGCCAGCAGCTTGGGGTCTACGACAGGGGGAAACACCATATATTTT. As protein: CASSLGSTTGGNTIYF.

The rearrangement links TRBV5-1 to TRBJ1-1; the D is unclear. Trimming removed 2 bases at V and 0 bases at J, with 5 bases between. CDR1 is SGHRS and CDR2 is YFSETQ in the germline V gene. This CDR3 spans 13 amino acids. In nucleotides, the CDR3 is TGCGCCAGCAGCTTAGAGGTGAACACTGAAGCTTTCTTT. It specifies CASSLEVNTEAFF.

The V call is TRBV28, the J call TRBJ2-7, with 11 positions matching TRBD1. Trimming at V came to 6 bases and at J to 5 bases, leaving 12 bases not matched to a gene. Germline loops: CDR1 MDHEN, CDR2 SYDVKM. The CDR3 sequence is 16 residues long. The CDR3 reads CASRLPTGTGGHEQYF. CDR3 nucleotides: TGTGCCAGCAGGCTACCCACCGGGACAGGGGGGCACGAGCAGTACTTC.

Here the CDR3 reads CASSYSTSVNTEAFF. The DNA for the CDR3 is TGTGCCAGCAGTTACTCGACGTCAGTGAACACTGAAGCTTTCTTT. The chain uses TRBV6-5 and TRBJ1-1; D unresolved. CDR3 length: 15 residues. CDR1 is MNHEY, CDR2 SVGAGI, per germline. V was clipped by 0 bases and J by 0 bases, with 8 bases between them.

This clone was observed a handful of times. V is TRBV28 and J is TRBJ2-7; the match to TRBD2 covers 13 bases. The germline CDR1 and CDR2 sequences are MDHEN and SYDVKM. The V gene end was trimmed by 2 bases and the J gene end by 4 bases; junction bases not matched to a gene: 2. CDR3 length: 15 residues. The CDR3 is CASSLRTSGSYEQYF. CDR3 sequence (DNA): TGTGCCAGCAGTTTACGGACTAGCGGGAGTTACGAGCAGTACTTC.